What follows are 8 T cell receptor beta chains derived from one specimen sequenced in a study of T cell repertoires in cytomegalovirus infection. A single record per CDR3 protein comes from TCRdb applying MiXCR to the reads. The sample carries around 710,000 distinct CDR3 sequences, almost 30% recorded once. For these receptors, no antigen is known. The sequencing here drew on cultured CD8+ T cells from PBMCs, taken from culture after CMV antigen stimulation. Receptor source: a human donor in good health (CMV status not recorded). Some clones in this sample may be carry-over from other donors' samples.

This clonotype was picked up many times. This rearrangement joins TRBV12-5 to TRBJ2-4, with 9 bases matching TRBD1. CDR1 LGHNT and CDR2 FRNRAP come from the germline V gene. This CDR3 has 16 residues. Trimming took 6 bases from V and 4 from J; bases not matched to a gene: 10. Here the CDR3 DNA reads TGTGCTAGTGGCAACGGGACAGGGAGGAAAAAAAACATTCAGTACTTC. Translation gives CASGNGTGRKKNIQYF.

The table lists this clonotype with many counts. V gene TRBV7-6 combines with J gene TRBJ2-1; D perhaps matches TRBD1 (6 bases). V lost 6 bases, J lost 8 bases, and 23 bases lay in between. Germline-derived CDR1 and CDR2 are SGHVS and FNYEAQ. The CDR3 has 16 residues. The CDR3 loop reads CASSRTAGALMDEQFF. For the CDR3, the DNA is TGTGCCAGCAGTCGGACGGCAGGGGCCTTAATGGATGAGCAGTTCTTC.

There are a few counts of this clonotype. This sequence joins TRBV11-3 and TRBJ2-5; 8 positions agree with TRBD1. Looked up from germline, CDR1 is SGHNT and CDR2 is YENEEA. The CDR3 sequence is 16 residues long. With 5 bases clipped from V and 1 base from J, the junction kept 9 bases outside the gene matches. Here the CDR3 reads CASSPGGQGVQETQYF. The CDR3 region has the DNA TGTGCCAGCAGCCCAGGCGGACAGGGCGTCCAAGAGACCCAGTACTTC.

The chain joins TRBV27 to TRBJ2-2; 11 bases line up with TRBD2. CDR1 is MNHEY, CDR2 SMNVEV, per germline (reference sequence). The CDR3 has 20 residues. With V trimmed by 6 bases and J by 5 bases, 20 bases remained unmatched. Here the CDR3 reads CASRWGSDLAGGLYTGELFF. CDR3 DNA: TGTGCCAGCAGATGGGGGTCTGACCTAGCGGGGGGCCTCTATACCGGGGAGCTGTTTTTT.

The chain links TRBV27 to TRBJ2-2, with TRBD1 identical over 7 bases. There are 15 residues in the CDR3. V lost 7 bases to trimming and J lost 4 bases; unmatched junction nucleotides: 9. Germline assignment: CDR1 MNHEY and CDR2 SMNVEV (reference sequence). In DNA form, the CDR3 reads TGTGCCAGCACCCAAGGGGACAGAGCCACCGGGGAGCTGTTTTTT. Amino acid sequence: CASTQGDRATGELFF.

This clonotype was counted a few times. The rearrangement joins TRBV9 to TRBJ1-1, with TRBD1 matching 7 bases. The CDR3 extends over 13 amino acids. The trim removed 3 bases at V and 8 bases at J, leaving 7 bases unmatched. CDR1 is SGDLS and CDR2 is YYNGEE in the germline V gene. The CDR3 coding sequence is TGTGCCAGCAGCGCCCCGGGACAGCCCGAAGCTTTCTTT. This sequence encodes CASSAPGQPEAFF.

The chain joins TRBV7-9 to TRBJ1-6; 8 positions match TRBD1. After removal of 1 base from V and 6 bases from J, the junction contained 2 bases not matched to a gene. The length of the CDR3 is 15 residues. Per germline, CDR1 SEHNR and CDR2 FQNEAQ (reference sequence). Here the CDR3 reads CASSLGQGRNSPLHF. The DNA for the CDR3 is TGTGCCAGCAGCTTAGGACAGGGGCGTAATTCACCCCTCCACTTT.

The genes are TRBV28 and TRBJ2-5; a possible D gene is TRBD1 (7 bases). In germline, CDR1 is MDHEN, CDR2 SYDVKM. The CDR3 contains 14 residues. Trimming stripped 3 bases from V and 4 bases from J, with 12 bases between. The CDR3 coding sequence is TGTGCCAGCAGTTTTTACAGGGGAGGAGAGACCCAGTACTTC. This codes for CASSFYRGGETQYF. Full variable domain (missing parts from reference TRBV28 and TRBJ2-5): DVKVTQSSRYLVKRTGEKVFLECVQDMDHENMFWYRQDPGLGLRLIYFSYDVKMKEKGDIPEGYSVSREKKERFSLILESASTNQTSMYLCASSFYRGGETQYFGPGTRLLVL.